This section outlines one T cell receptor beta chain sequence together with its context. Its antigen is still unknown. Clones were read by immunoSEQ multiplex PCR, and TCRdb kept only the in-frame ones, dropping some. The table records 450,000 to 700,000 clones, roughly 96% of them present only once. CDR3 length equals 13 residues. Looked up from germline, CDR1 is SNHLY and CDR2 is FYNNEI. V gave up 4 bases and J gave up 10 bases, with 14 bases separating them. Naive CD8 populations comprised CD45RO-negative cells positively selected for CCR7, excluding terminally differentiated effector memory CD45RA+ cells. The study drew its donors from healthy HIV-negative adults without recent acute infections or vaccinations. The sample comes from a study of shared clonotypes between healthy human individuals. Study at large: Three plates each covered CD4 naive and memory; CD8 naive two, CD8 memory one. Study observations and caveats: The sharing of approximately 4.6% of naive CD4 clonotypes was seen across a handful of donors.

The chain employs TRBV2 and TRBJ1-5, with D uncertain. The source is a woman aged 25-40 years in good health. Sequenced material: naive CD8+ T cells sorted from blood. Written as DNA, the CDR3 is TGTGCCAGCAGTGTCGGAGGTTTTGAACCCCAGCATTTT. Amino acids: CASSVGGFEPQHF. The full variable domain, completed using reference TRBV2 and TRBJ1-5, is EPEVTQTPSHQVTQMGQEVILRCVPISNHLYFYWYRQILGQKVEFLVSFYNNEISEKSEIFDDQFSVERPDGSNFTLKIRSTKLEDSAMYFCASSVGGFEPQHFGDGTRLSIL.